This T cell receptor beta chain is from a study of T cells in Graves' hyperthyroidism and ophthalmopathy. Whole-study results and caveats: Blood held most thyroid clonotypes expanded above 0.001 frequency. It was a median roughly six months before onset that the model predicted ophthalmopathy.

This clonotype has only a few counts. Its target is unknown. V shed 3 bases, J shed 2 bases, and the junction held 9 bases outside the gene matches. The CDR3 has 16 residues. RNA transcripts provided the source from which TCR beta CDR3 regions were amplified. TCR CDR3 underwent first-round RT-PCR with the HTBI primer set. TCRdb processed the multiplex PCR reads anew with MiXCR; each CDR3 protein has one entry. The sample holds about 510,000 distinct CDR3 sequences, 13% to 15% seen once. Those with hyperthyroidism were 18 to 65 years old, newly diagnosed, and ill for under 2 months. The sequence came from a woman aged 40 to 50 with Graves' hyperthyroidism. This chain connects TRBV12-3 or TRBV12-4 to TRBJ1-2, with 7 bases identical to TRBD1. The specimen sequenced was blood. The CDR3 DNA is TGTGCCAGCAGTTTGGGACAGCAGCCTTCAAACTATGGCTACACCTTC. Residues: CASSLGQQPSNYGYTF.